Sequencing of this TCR beta chain was carried out in a study of vaccination and CD4 T cells after COVID-19. For the study at large: Control cultures used a CEFX viral epitope pool, an HIV-1 Nef peptide pool, or no peptide.

This CDR3 is built from 15 residues. V was pared by 2 bases and J by 5 bases, with 15 bases between. Germline lookup yields CDR1 SGHTA and CDR2 FQGNSA. Stated treatment: approximately 9-day PBMC culture with coronavirus spike peptide pools or control peptides (ViraFEST assay). The collection of CD4+ T cells from the unexposed donor took place before the COVID-19 pandemic (2011-2018). Via ViraFEST, peptide pools expanded antigen-specific T cells before TCR sequencing. Researchers used the Oncomine TCR Beta short-read assay to sequence DNA from cultured CD4+ T cells. Cultured CD4+ T cells were the source of extracted genomic DNA. MiXCR, applied by TCRdb to the PCR reads, yields one record per CDR3 protein. Here the sample spans some 10,000 distinct CDR3 sequences, 25% to 30% being singletons. A remark on this clonotype: Its matching antigen is unknown.

This chain connects TRBV7-2 to TRBJ1-1, with D unclear. Input material: CD4+ T cells from blood, cultured in vitro. The source is a human donor in good health. In DNA, the CDR3 is TGTGCCAGCAGCTTATATTTATCGGGTCAGACTGAAGCTTTCTTT. Translated, it gives CASSLYLSGQTEAFF.